This T cell receptor beta chain was obtained from a study of T cells in Graves' hyperthyroidism and ophthalmopathy. Patients with uncontrolled infections, other autoimmune diseases, pregnancy or lactation were excluded. Blood sampling occurred at first hyperthyroidism diagnosis, ahead of any ophthalmopathy symptoms. The investigators amplified TCR beta CDR3 regions from RNA transcripts. HTBI primers were employed in a first-round RT-PCR of the TCR CDR3. TCRdb ran MiXCR on the multiplex PCR reads and lists one entry per CDR3 protein. The table records approximately 400,000 distinct CDR3 sequences, 15% to 18% of them present only once. The CDR3 has 16 amino acids. CDR1 is MDHEN, CDR2 SYDVKM, per germline. V gave up 6 bases and J gave up 0 bases, with 15 bases separating them. Study-wide points: By a 13 V-J model, ophthalmopathy was set apart from stable hyperthyroidism. The model made its ophthalmopathy prediction, and onset followed a median around 6.9 months later.

This clonotype was picked up a small number of times. The antigen is undetermined. The sequence derives from a woman aged 18-29 years with Graves' hyperthyroidism that later progressed to Graves' ophthalmopathy. Sequencing was carried out using blood. The rearrangement uses TRBV28 and TRBJ1-3; D is uncertain. Here the CDR3 DNA reads TGTGCCAGCAGAACCGCCGCGGTGAGCTCTGGAAACACCATATATTTT. It codes for CASRTAAVSSGNTIYF.